The clone carrying this TCR beta chain has a handful of counts. The PCR was carried out with 60 Vbeta primers and 13 Jbeta primers. The repertoire was sequenced with immunoSEQ multiplex PCR; TCRdb's copy has only in-frame clones and lacks some. The sample comprises 150,000 to 200,000 clones, around 86% of which are singletons, and around 2% rests with the top ten. The data originate from a study of cytomegalovirus exposure and HLA in healthy donors. The CDR3 has 15 residues. Germline trimming cut 4 bases from V and 4 bases from J; bases unmatched to any gene: 7. CDR1 is MNHEY and CDR2 is SVGAGI in the germline V gene.

The chain links TRBV6-5 to TRBJ1-1; 9 nucleotides line up with TRBD1. Source material: PBMCs. This receptor was obtained from a human donor in good health. CDR3 residues: CASSSDRGASTEAFF. The CDR3 DNA is TGTGCCAGCAGTTCCGACAGGGGGGCGAGCACTGAAGCTTTCTTT.